This TCR beta chain was profiled in a study of CD8 T cells in ankylosing spondylitis. V gave up 5 bases and J gave up 4 bases; unmatched junction bases: 8. CDR3 length: 16 residues. A single record per CDR3 protein comes from TCRdb applying MiXCR to the 5' RACE reads. The data show hundreds of thousands of distinct CDR3 sequences, 20% to 25% seen once. Specimen: blood, either unsorted or a sorted T cell fraction (not recorded which). The genes are TRBV12-3 or TRBV12-4 and TRBJ2-2; 9 bases map to TRBD2. The sequence derives from a male donor with ankylosing spondylitis or in good health (not recorded which). CDR3 nucleotides: TGTGCCAGCAGTCCCGCTAGCGGGGTGAGCACCGGGGAGCTGTTTTTT. Translating gives CASSPASGVSTGELFF.